This T cell receptor beta chain was documented in a study of CD8+CD57+ T cells in acquired aplastic anemia. Trimming took 5 bases from V and 1 from J, leaving 11 bases between them. The length of the CDR3 is 14 residues. Germline-derived CDR1 and CDR2 are SGHTA and FQGTGA. Genomic DNA served as template for TCR beta VDJ and CDR3 profiling. TCRdb recomputed calls from the reads with MiXCR, one row per CDR3 protein. The sample has about 210,000 distinct CDR3 sequences, about 59% seen once. V usage is TRBV7-3 and J usage is TRBJ1-1; D perhaps matches TRBD1 (6 bases). The sequencing sample was made of sorted CD4+, CD8+, or CD8+CD57+ T cells (not recorded which) from PBMCs. The receptor's source is a human donor in good health. As DNA, the CDR3 is TGTGCCAGCAGCGCAGGGGTGTGGAACACTGAAGCTTTCTTT. Translating it yields CASSAGVWNTEAFF.